Below are 10 T cell receptor beta chains sequenced from a single sample in a study of early T cells in non-severe SARS-CoV-2 infection. Each CDR3 protein gets one entry after TCRdb re-called the 5' RACE reads with MiXCR. The sample lists around 40,000 distinct CDR3 sequences, 11% occurring once. The specimen sequenced was whole blood. The source of these receptors is an adult who was a healthcare worker with PCR-confirmed SARS-CoV-2 infection or an uninfected control (not recorded which).

This clonotype was counted at least ten times. The rearrangement joins TRBV20-1 to TRBJ1-5; 7 bases fit TRBD1. After removal of 6 bases from V and 7 bases from J, the junction contained 12 bases not matched to a gene. The CDR3 runs 14 residues. The germline CDR1 and CDR2 sequences are DFQATT and SNEGSKA (reference sequence). CDR3: CSAARQGGEQPQHF. CDR3 in DNA: TGCAGTGCCGCCAGACAGGGAGGAGAACAGCCCCAGCATTTT.

The table lists this clonotype with a few counts. The genes are TRBV18 and TRBJ2-7; no firm D call. This CDR3 comprises 14 residues. Germline V CDR1 and CDR2: KGHSH, LQKENI. V gave up 5 bases and J gave up 2 bases, with 13 bases separating them. The DNA for the CDR3 is TGTGCCAGCTCATCCGGAGATTCCGCCTACGAGCAGTACTTC. Protein sequence: CASSSGDSAYEQYF. Looking up the rest from reference TRBV18 and TRBJ2-7 gives the full variable domain: NAGVMQNPRHLVRRRGQEARLRCSPMKGHSHVYWYRQLPEEGLKFMVYLQKENIIDESGMPKERFSAEFPKEGPSILRIQQVVRGDSAAYFCASSSGDSAYEQYFGPGTRLTVT.

This chain uses TRBV29-1 with TRBJ1-4, with a tentative D call TRBD1 (6 bases). The germline V and J ends were trimmed by 3 bases and 8 bases, with 10 bases remaining between them. Germline CDR1 and CDR2: SQVTM and ANQGSEA. The CDR3 runs to 12 residues. CDR3 DNA: TGCAGCGTTGAGGCAGGGGAAGAAAAACTGTTTTTT. Its translation: CSVEAGEEKLFF.

J is TRBJ2-3 and V is TRBV7-2, with 14 bases aligning to TRBD2. J gave up 7 bases and V 5 bases, and 5 bases lay outside the gene matches. CDR3 size: 15 residues. Looked up from germline, CDR1 is SGHTA and CDR2 is FQGNSA. The CDR3 nucleotides read TGTGCCAGCAGCCAGAGACTAGCGGGGGGGTATACGCAGTATTTT. As protein: CASSQRLAGGYTQYF.

This clonotype has at least ten counts. The CDR3 protein is CASRETGGGSQPQHF. As DNA, the CDR3 is TGTGCCAGCAGGGAGACAGGGGGCGGGAGTCAGCCCCAGCATTTT. V gene TRBV6-6 combines with J gene TRBJ1-5; TRBD1 matches at 10 bases. The V gene's germline CDR1 is MNHNY and CDR2 SVGAGI (reference sequence). This CDR3 has 15 amino acids. The J segment lost 6 bases and the V segment lost 6 bases, leaving 8 bases of the junction unmatched.

The gene calls are TRBV19 and TRBJ1-5; 8 bases line up with TRBD1. V lost 0 bases and J lost 1; bases outside the gene matches: 5. CDR1 LNHDA and CDR2 SQIVND come from the germline V gene (reference sequence). This CDR3 is 17 amino acids long. The chain's CDR3 is CASSIEGTGESNQPQHF. In DNA form, the CDR3 reads TGTGCCAGTAGTATAGAGGGGACAGGCGAAAGCAATCAGCCCCAGCATTTT.

This clonotype occurred a few times. The junction and the germline gene differ at one end; a read error may be behind it. The V gene is TRBV5-4, the J gene TRBJ2-7; 7 positions match TRBD1. This CDR3 contains 14 residues. Looked up from germline, CDR1 is SGHNT and CDR2 is YYREEE (reference sequence). The CDR3 DNA reads as TGTGCCAGCAGCCCGGGACAGACTTCCTCCGAGCAGTACTTC. Its translation: CASSPGQTSSEQYF. Full variable domain (remainder filled in from reference TRBV5-4 and TRBJ2-7): ETGVTQSPTHLIKTRGQQVTLRCSSQSGHNTVSWYQQALGQGPQFIFQYYREEENGRGNFPPRFSGLQFPNYSSELNVNALELDDSALYLCASSPGQTSSEQYFGPGTRLTVT.

The V call is TRBV29-1, the J call TRBJ2-5, with 8 bases lining up with TRBD2. The germline V gene encodes CDR1 SQVTM and CDR2 ANQGSEA. The ends lost 1 base at V and 6 bases at J; junction bases unmatched: 4. The CDR3 runs 13 residues. The DNA of the CDR3 is TGCAGCGTTGAAGCGGGAGGGGTGCAGACCCAGTACTTC. This gives the protein CSVEAGGVQTQYF.

This clonotype showed up many times. The V and J genes are TRBV7-8 and TRBJ2-5; D call uncertain. V lost 5 bases and J lost 4, with 8 bases in between. CDR1 SGHVS and CDR2 FQNEAQ come from the germline V gene. The CDR3 length is 12 residues. DNA of the CDR3: TGTGCCAGCAGCCAACACGGAGAGACCCAGTACTTC. Protein product: CASSQHGETQYF.

This clonotype was seen a few times. The chain has TRBV6-5 and TRBJ1-1; the match to TRBD1 covers 12 bases. The CDR3 is 16 residues long. The germline V gene encodes CDR1 MNHEY and CDR2 SVGAGI. J was trimmed by 0 bases and V by 10 bases; bases with no gene match: 9. CDR3 nucleotides: TGTGCCACCGGGGACAGGGGGCGAATTATGAACACTGAAGCTTTCTTT. Encoded protein: CATGDRGRIMNTEAFF.